Listed below are T cell receptor beta chains from one sample, sequenced in a study of tumor-infiltrating lymphocytes in primary liver carcinoma. TCRdb analysed the multiplex PCR reads with MiXCR anew, one entry per CDR3 protein. The table includes approximately 30,000 distinct CDR3 sequences, around 80% detected once. Source material: liver tumor tissue from sampling region 5. The receptor source for this set is a man in his forties or fifties with primary liver carcinoma and hepatitis B virus infection. Both conserved end residues are part of each CDR3. Each record gives: V gene, J gene, D gene, clone size, CDR3 DNA, CDR3 protein. D genes are given only for firm matches. Clone size, where shown, is once, few, many, or a class for clones that have expanded.

v_gene: TRBV19
j_gene: TRBJ2-2
d_gene: -
abundance: once
CDR3nt: TGTGCCAGTAATTATGGTGTGGCCGGGGAGCTGTTGTTT
CDR3aa: CASNYGVAGELLF

v_gene: TRBV20-1
j_gene: TRBJ1-6
d_gene: -
abundance: few
CDR3nt: TGCAGTGCTTACGACAGCAGCTCCTATAATTCACCCCTCCACTTT
CDR3aa: CSAYDSSSYNSPLHF

v_gene: TRBV29-1
j_gene: TRBJ2-5
d_gene: TRBD2
abundance: few
CDR3nt: TGCAGCGTTGAGAAATTGGCTAGCGGGAGGGTCGGTGAGACCCAGTACTTC
CDR3aa: CSVEKLASGRVGETQYF

v_gene: TRBV11-3
j_gene: TRBJ2-1
d_gene: TRBD2
abundance: -
CDR3nt: TGTGCCAGCAGCTTAGGTCAAGGCGGGAGGGCCGGCTACAATGAGCAGTTCTTC
CDR3aa: CASSLGQGGRAGYNEQFF

v_gene: TRBV5-6
j_gene: TRBJ1-1
d_gene: -
abundance: -
CDR3nt: TGTGCCAGCAGCTTGCAGGAATTGGACACTGAAGCTTTCTTT
CDR3aa: CASSLQELDTEAFF

v_gene: TRBV6-1
j_gene: TRBJ2-6
d_gene: -
abundance: many
CDR3nt: TGTGCCAGCAGTGAAGGACCGGCCTTGGGCGGGGCCAACGTCCTGACTTTC
CDR3aa: CASSEGPALGGANVLTF

v_gene: TRBV6-2/TRBV6-3
j_gene: TRBJ2-1
d_gene: -
abundance: -
CDR3nt: TGTGCCAGCGGTTACCATCGGGAGTGCCCCTGGCAGTTCTTC
CDR3aa: CASGYHRECPWQFF

v_gene: TRBV5-1
j_gene: TRBJ2-5
d_gene: -
abundance: many
CDR3nt: TGCGCCAGCAGCTTGTTGAGGCAAGAGACCCAGTACTTC
CDR3aa: CASSLLRQETQYF

v_gene: TRBV6-6
j_gene: TRBJ2-7
d_gene: TRBD2
abundance: -
CDR3nt: TGTATCAGCAGTGATGCACTAGCGGGTGGTGAGCAGTACTTC
CDR3aa: CISSDALAGGEQYF

v_gene: TRBV7-3
j_gene: TRBJ2-1
d_gene: TRBD2
abundance: few
CDR3nt: TGTGCCAGCAGCTTGGAAGCGGGAGGCGGTAATGAGCAGTTCTTC
CDR3aa: CASSLEAGGGNEQFF

v_gene: TRBV11-2
j_gene: TRBJ2-5
d_gene: TRBD2
abundance: once
CDR3nt: TGTGCCAGCAGCCAACCTGGCGGGGGGAAGGAGACCCAGTACTTC
CDR3aa: CASSQPGGGKETQYF

v_gene: TRBV10-3
j_gene: TRBJ1-1
d_gene: -
abundance: -
CDR3nt: TGTGCCTTCAGTGGCACAGTGGATACTCAAGCTTTCTTT
CDR3aa: CAFSGTVDTQAFF

v_gene: TRBV10-3
j_gene: TRBJ2-7
d_gene: TRBD2
abundance: -
CDR3nt: TGTGCAATCACCAAACGATCGGGACTATCGGGGGGGTTCTCCTACGAGCAGTACTTC
CDR3aa: CAITKRSGLSGGFSYEQYF

v_gene: TRBV29-1
j_gene: TRBJ2-6
d_gene: -
abundance: -
CDR3nt: TGCGGCCTCCAGCAGACGACCTCTGGGGCCAACGTCCTGACTTTC
CDR3aa: CGLQQTTSGANVLTF

v_gene: TRBV6-6
j_gene: TRBJ2-7
d_gene: TRBD2
abundance: once
CDR3nt: TGTGCCTGCAGTTCTAAGCGGGAGGTCTCCTACGAGCAGTACTTC
CDR3aa: CACSSKREVSYEQYF

v_gene: TRBV6-1
j_gene: TRBJ2-7
d_gene: -
abundance: -
CDR3nt: TGTGCCAGCAGACAAATGGCCTACGAGCAGTACTTC
CDR3aa: CASRQMAYEQYF

v_gene: TRBV11-2
j_gene: TRBJ2-7
d_gene: TRBD1
abundance: -
CDR3nt: TGTGCCAGCAGCTTCATACAGGGGGCCATACATAGGGAGAAGTACTTC
CDR3aa: CASSFIQGAIHREKYF

v_gene: TRBV12-3/TRBV12-4
j_gene: TRBJ2-4
d_gene: -
abundance: -
CDR3nt: TGTGCCAGCTGTTTATGGGGTTGGGCGGACATAGCCAAAAACATTCAGTGCTTC
CDR3aa: CASCLWGWADIAKNIQCF

v_gene: TRBV11-3
j_gene: TRBJ2-1
d_gene: TRBD2
abundance: many
CDR3nt: TGTGCCAGCAGCCGACTAGCGGGGGGGGGGTATGAGCAGTTCTTC
CDR3aa: CASSRLAGGGYEQFF

v_gene: TRBV6-6
j_gene: TRBJ1-6
d_gene: TRBD1
abundance: medium-sized
CDR3nt: TGTGCCAGCAGTTCCTCAGGGACAGATTCACCCCTCCACTTT
CDR3aa: CASSSSGTDSPLHF

v_gene: TRBV12-3/TRBV12-4
j_gene: TRBJ2-2
d_gene: -
abundance: -
CDR3nt: TGTGCCAGCAGTCCCCAGTTAGCCGTGGAGCTGTTTTTT
CDR3aa: CASSPQLAVELFF

v_gene: TRBV12-3/TRBV12-4
j_gene: TRBJ1-2
d_gene: TRBD1
abundance: -
CDR3nt: TGTGCCAGTAGCCTCGGACAGGGGGCAAGCTATGGCTACACCTTT
CDR3aa: CASSLGQGASYGYTF

v_gene: TRBV28
j_gene: TRBJ2-5
d_gene: -
abundance: once
CDR3nt: TGTGCCAGCAGTCTCTTTGACAGGCGCGGGACCCAATACTTC
CDR3aa: CASSLFDRRGTQYF

v_gene: TRBV29-1
j_gene: TRBJ2-7
d_gene: -
abundance: -
CDR3nt: TGCAGCGTTGAATGGGGGAGACACGAGCAGTACTTC
CDR3aa: CSVEWGRHEQYF

v_gene: TRBV6-6
j_gene: TRBJ2-7
d_gene: TRBD1
abundance: medium-sized
CDR3nt: TGTGCCAGCCTTCCCACAGGGGCCTCGGGGGAGCAGTACTTC
CDR3aa: CASLPTGASGEQYF

v_gene: TRBV4-1
j_gene: TRBJ2-7
d_gene: TRBD1
abundance: many
CDR3nt: TGCGCCAGCAGCCAAGGGGACAGGGGAGGCGAGCAGTACTTC
CDR3aa: CASSQGDRGGEQYF

v_gene: TRBV5-1
j_gene: TRBJ2-7
d_gene: -
abundance: few
CDR3nt: TGTGCCTGCAGCTTGTTGGAGGACTACGAGCAGTACTTC
CDR3aa: CACSLLEDYEQYF

v_gene: TRBV6-5
j_gene: TRBJ2-1
d_gene: -
abundance: many
CDR3nt: TGTGCCAGTTCGCTCGGCAGGTTCTCCTACAATGAGCAGTTCTTC
CDR3aa: CASSLGRFSYNEQFF

v_gene: TRBV6-6
j_gene: TRBJ1-5
d_gene: -
abundance: -
CDR3nt: TGTGCCAGCTTTGGGGGGGGCAATCAGCCCCAGCATTTT
CDR3aa: CASFGGGNQPQHF

v_gene: TRBV28
j_gene: TRBJ2-3
d_gene: -
abundance: -
CDR3nt: TGTGCCAGCAGTCTATCTTGGGTGAGCAATCAGCCCCAGTATTTT
CDR3aa: CASSLSWVSNQPQYF

v_gene: TRBV11-3
j_gene: TRBJ2-7
d_gene: -
abundance: -
CDR3nt: TGTGCCAGCGGTGGGCAGGAATTCGAGCAGTACTTC
CDR3aa: CASGGQEFEQYF

v_gene: TRBV11-2
j_gene: TRBJ2-5
d_gene: TRBD1
abundance: -
CDR3nt: TGTGCCAGCAGCTTAACATCAGGGGGCTCGGAGGAGACCCAGTACTTC
CDR3aa: CASSLTSGGSEETQYF

v_gene: TRBV6-6
j_gene: TRBJ2-6
d_gene: TRBD2
abundance: many
CDR3nt: TGTGCCAGCAGGCCCGGACTAGCGGGATACTCTGGGGCCAACGTCCTGACTTTC
CDR3aa: CASRPGLAGYSGANVLTF

v_gene: TRBV11-2
j_gene: TRBJ2-1
d_gene: -
abundance: -
CDR3nt: TGTGCTAGCAGCTTAGATCCGAAGAGCTCCTACAATGAGCAGTTCTTC
CDR3aa: CASSLDPKSSYNEQFF

v_gene: TRBV11-1
j_gene: TRBJ2-2
d_gene: TRBD1
abundance: -
CDR3nt: TGTGCCAACAACTTTACAGGGGTTACGGGGGAGCTGTTTTTT
CDR3aa: CANNFTGVTGELFF

v_gene: TRBV5-1
j_gene: TRBJ2-2
d_gene: TRBD2
abundance: -
CDR3nt: TGCGCCGGCGCTCGCGAGGCTGGGGGGGAGCTGTTCTTT
CDR3aa: CAGAREAGGELFF

v_gene: TRBV11-1
j_gene: TRBJ2-1
d_gene: TRBD2
abundance: large
CDR3nt: TGTGCCAGCAGCGTAGGGACTAGCGGGAGTTGGCAGTTCTTC
CDR3aa: CASSVGTSGSWQFF

v_gene: TRBV10-3
j_gene: TRBJ2-7
d_gene: TRBD2
abundance: medium-sized
CDR3nt: TGTGCCATCAGTTTCGGTACTAGCGACTCCTACGAGCAGTACTTC
CDR3aa: CAISFGTSDSYEQYF

v_gene: TRBV4-2
j_gene: TRBJ1-1
d_gene: TRBD1
abundance: -
CDR3nt: TGTGCCAGCAGCCAGCAGTACGGACAGGGTTTTTGGACTGAAGCTCTCTTT
CDR3aa: CASSQQYGQGFWTEALF

v_gene: TRBV24-1
j_gene: TRBJ2-3
d_gene: -
abundance: -
CDR3nt: TGTGCCACCAGTGAGTTCGGCAGACGAGGGACAGATACGCAGTATTTT
CDR3aa: CATSEFGRRGTDTQYF

v_gene: TRBV28
j_gene: TRBJ2-7
d_gene: -
abundance: -
CDR3nt: TGTGCCAGCATCCGGCCGGGGGGCTCCTACGAGCAGTATTTC
CDR3aa: CASIRPGGSYEQYF

v_gene: TRBV6-1
j_gene: TRBJ1-2
d_gene: TRBD1
abundance: -
CDR3nt: TGTGCCAGCAGTGACCCCGGGACAGGGGGCGGCTACACCTTC
CDR3aa: CASSDPGTGGGYTF

v_gene: TRBV7-8
j_gene: TRBJ2-1
d_gene: -
abundance: -
CDR3nt: TGTGCCAGCAGCTCTGACTTCGGCGGTACCTACAGTGAGCAGATCTTC
CDR3aa: CASSSDFGGTYSEQIF

v_gene: TRBV7-3
j_gene: TRBJ2-4
d_gene: -
abundance: few
CDR3nt: TGTGCCAGCAGCTTAAATGGAGAAAACATTCAGTACTTC
CDR3aa: CASSLNGENIQYF

v_gene: TRBV11-2
j_gene: TRBJ2-7
d_gene: TRBD1
abundance: -
CDR3nt: TGTGCCAGCAGCCAAGGGACAGGGAGAGCCTACGGGCAGTATTTC
CDR3aa: CASSQGTGRAYGQYF

v_gene: TRBV20-1
j_gene: TRBJ2-5
d_gene: -
abundance: many
CDR3nt: TGCAGTGCTAGATTCTATAACGGGGAGACCCAGTACTTC
CDR3aa: CSARFYNGETQYF

v_gene: TRBV6-5
j_gene: TRBJ2-3
d_gene: -
abundance: -
CDR3nt: TGTACCACCAGTTCCCCGGGGCAGGGCATAGATACGCAGTATTTT
CDR3aa: CTTSSPGQGIDTQYF

v_gene: TRBV6-5
j_gene: TRBJ2-1
d_gene: TRBD1
abundance: -
CDR3nt: TGTGCTAGCAGTTACCGAGACAGGGGCGATGTGCAGTTCTTC
CDR3aa: CASSYRDRGDVQFF

v_gene: TRBV6-6
j_gene: TRBJ2-5
d_gene: -
abundance: -
CDR3nt: TGTGCCACCAGTACCCCCGGGGGGCCGCCCCAAGAGACCAAGTACTTC
CDR3aa: CATSTPGGPPQETKYF

v_gene: TRBV5-4
j_gene: TRBJ2-7
d_gene: TRBD2
abundance: -
CDR3nt: TGTGCCAGCAGCGATCCGGGACTAGGGGGGGACTACGATCAGTACTTC
CDR3aa: CASSDPGLGGDYDQYF

v_gene: TRBV6-2/TRBV6-3
j_gene: TRBJ2-7
d_gene: -
abundance: -
CDR3nt: TGTGCCAGCAGTCCTTGGATAGGGGGTAACGAGCAGTATTTC
CDR3aa: CASSPWIGGNEQYF

v_gene: TRBV6-2/TRBV6-3
j_gene: TRBJ1-5
d_gene: -
abundance: -
CDR3nt: TGCGCCAGCACCCCTACAGAGCGGACGTATAGCAATCAGCCCCAGCATTTT
CDR3aa: CASTPTERTYSNQPQHF

v_gene: TRBV7-9
j_gene: TRBJ2-7
d_gene: -
abundance: -
CDR3nt: TGTGTCAGCAGCTTATATGGCCGACGGCATAGGGAAACCTACGAGCAGTACTTC
CDR3aa: CVSSLYGRRHRETYEQYF

v_gene: TRBV7-7
j_gene: TRBJ1-1
d_gene: -
abundance: -
CDR3nt: TGTGCCAGCAGCTTAGCGCGGGGCACTGAAGCTTTCTTT
CDR3aa: CASSLARGTEAFF

v_gene: TRBV6-5
j_gene: TRBJ2-6
d_gene: -
abundance: -
CDR3nt: TGTGCCAGCACCCAGTGGGGGGCCGACGCCCTGACTTTC
CDR3aa: CASTQWGADALTF

v_gene: TRBV5-6
j_gene: TRBJ2-1
d_gene: TRBD2
abundance: -
CDR3nt: TGTGCCAGCAGGGCTGCTGTAGGACTAGCGGGTGGTGAGCAGTTTTTC
CDR3aa: CASRAAVGLAGGEQFF

v_gene: TRBV7-6
j_gene: TRBJ2-3
d_gene: -
abundance: -
CDR3nt: TGTGCCAGCAGCATTACAAAAGATAGGCAGTATTTT
CDR3aa: CASSITKDRQYF

v_gene: TRBV28
j_gene: TRBJ2-7
d_gene: -
abundance: many
CDR3nt: TGTGCCAGCAGTTTATTCAGGGGCGTCGAGCAGTACTTC
CDR3aa: CASSLFRGVEQYF

v_gene: TRBV19
j_gene: TRBJ1-1
d_gene: -
abundance: few
CDR3nt: TGTGCCAGTAGTATTATCCCAGGAGGTAACCCTGAAGCTTTCTTT
CDR3aa: CASSIIPGGNPEAFF

v_gene: TRBV7-8
j_gene: TRBJ1-1
d_gene: -
abundance: -
CDR3nt: TGTGCCAGCAGCTTGGGGCCGGGCGCTGAAGCCTTCTTT
CDR3aa: CASSLGPGAEAFF